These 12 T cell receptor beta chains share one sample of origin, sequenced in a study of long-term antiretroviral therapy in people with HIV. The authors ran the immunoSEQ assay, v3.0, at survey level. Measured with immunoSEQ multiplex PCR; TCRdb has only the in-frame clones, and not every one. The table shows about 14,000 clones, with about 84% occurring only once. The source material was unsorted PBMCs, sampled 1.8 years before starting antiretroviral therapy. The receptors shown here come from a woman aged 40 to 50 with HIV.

In DNA form, the CDR3 reads TGTGCCAGCAGCCCGACCCTGAAGACCCAGTACTTC. Protein: CASSPTLKTQYF. The V call is TRBV5-5, the J call TRBJ2-5, with D unresolved. Trimming removed 4 bases at V and 6 bases at J, with 10 bases between. This CDR3 comprises 12 residues. CDR1 is SGHKS, CDR2 YYEKEE, per germline (reference sequence).

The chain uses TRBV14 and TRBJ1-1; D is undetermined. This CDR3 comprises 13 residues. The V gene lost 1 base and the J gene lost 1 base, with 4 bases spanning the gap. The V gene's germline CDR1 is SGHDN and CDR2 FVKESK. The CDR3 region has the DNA TGTGCCAGCAGCCAAGTACGGAACACTGAAGCTTTCTTT. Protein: CASSQVRNTEAFF.

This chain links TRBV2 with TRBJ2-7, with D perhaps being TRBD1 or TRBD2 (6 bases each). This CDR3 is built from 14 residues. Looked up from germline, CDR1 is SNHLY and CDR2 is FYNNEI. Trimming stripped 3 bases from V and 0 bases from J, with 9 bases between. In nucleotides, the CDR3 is TGTGCCAGCAGTGATGGAGGGGGCTCCTACGAGCAGTACTTC. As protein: CASSDGGGSYEQYF.

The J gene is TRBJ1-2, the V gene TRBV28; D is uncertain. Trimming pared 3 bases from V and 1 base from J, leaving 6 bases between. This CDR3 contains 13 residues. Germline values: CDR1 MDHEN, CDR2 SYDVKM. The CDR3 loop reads CASSFRLNYGYTF. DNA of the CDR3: TGTGCCAGCAGTTTCCGGCTTAACTATGGCTACACCTTC.

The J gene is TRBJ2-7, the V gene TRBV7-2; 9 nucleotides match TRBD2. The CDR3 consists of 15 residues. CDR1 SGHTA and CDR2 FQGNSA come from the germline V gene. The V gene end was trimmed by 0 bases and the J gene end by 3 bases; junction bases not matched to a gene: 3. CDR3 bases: TGTGCCAGCAGCTTAGCTAGCGGGAGCTACTACGAGCAGTACTTC. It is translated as CASSLASGSYYEQYF.

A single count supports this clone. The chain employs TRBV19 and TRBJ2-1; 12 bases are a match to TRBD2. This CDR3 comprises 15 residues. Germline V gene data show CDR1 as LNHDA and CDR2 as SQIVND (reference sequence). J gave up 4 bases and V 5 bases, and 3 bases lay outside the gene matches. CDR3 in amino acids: CASSPGTSGYNEQFF. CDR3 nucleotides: TGTGCCAGTAGTCCCGGGACTAGCGGGTACAATGAGCAGTTCTTC.

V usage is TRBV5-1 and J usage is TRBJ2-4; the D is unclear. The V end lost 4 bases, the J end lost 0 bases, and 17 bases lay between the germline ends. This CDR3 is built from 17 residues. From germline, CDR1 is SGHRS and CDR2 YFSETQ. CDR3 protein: CASSTDGWGLAKNIQYF. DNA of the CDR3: TGCGCCAGCAGCACGGACGGGTGGGGATTAGCCAAAAACATTCAGTACTTC.

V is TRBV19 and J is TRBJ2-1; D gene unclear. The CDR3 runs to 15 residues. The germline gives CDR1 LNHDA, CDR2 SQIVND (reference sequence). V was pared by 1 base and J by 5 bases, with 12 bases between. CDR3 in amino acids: CASSIVKGYDNEQFF. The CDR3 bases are TGTGCCAGTAGTATAGTAAAGGGCTACGACAATGAGCAGTTCTTC.

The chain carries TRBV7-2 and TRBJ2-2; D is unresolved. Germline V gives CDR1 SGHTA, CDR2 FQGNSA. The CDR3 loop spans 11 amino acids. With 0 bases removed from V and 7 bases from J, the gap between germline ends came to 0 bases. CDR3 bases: TGTGCCAGCAGCTTAGCCGGGGAGCTGTTTTTT. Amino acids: CASSLAGELFF.

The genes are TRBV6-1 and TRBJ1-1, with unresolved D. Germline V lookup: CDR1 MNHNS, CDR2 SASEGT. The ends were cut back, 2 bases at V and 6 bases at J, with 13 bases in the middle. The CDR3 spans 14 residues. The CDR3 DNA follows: TGTGCCAGCAGTGAAAGGCGGAATGGCGCTGAAGCTTTCTTT. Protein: CASSERRNGAEAFF.

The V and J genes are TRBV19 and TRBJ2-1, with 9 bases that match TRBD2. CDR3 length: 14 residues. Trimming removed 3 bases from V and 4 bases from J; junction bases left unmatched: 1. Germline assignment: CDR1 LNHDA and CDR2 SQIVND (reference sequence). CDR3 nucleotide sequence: TGTGCCAGTAGTATCCTAGCGGGATACAATGAGCAGTTCTTC. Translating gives CASSILAGYNEQFF.

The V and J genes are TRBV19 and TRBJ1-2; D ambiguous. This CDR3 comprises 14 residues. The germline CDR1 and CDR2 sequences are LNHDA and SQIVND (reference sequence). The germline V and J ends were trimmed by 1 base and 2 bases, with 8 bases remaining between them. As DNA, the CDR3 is TGTGCCAGTAGTATAGGTGGGAGCAACTATGGCTACACCTTC. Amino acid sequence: CASSIGGSNYGYTF.